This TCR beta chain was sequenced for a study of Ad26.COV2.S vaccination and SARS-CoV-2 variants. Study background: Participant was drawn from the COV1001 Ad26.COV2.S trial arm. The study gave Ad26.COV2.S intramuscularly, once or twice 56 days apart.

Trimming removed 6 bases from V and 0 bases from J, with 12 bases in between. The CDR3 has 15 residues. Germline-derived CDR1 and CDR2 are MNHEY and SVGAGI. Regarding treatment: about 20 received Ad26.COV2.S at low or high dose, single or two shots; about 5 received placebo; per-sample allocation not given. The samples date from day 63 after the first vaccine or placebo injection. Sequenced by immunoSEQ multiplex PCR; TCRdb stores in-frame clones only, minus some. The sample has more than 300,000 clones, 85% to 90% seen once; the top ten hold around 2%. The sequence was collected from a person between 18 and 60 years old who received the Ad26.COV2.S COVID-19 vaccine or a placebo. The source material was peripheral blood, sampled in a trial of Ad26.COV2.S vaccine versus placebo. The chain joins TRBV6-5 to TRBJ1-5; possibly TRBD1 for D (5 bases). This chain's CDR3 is CASRKDSYSNQPQHF. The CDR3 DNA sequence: TGTGCCAGCAGGAAAGACAGTTATAGCAATCAGCCCCAGCATTTT.